These T cell receptor beta chains were read from a single sample in a study of regulatory T cells in long-lasting Graves disease. TCRdb recomputed calls from the multiplex PCR reads with MiXCR, one row per CDR3 protein. In the table there are more than 400,000 distinct CDR3 sequences, roughly 17% of which are singletons. These data are also associated with another study on T cells in Graves' hyperthyroidism and ophthalmopathy.

The material was peripheral blood mononuclear cells (PBMCs), obtained at new diagnosis, from a patient treated with antithyroid drugs. These receptors were obtained from a man aged 40-49 years with Graves disease. Each CDR3 is given with its conserved first and last residue. Each record gives: J gene, V gene, clone size, D gene, CDR3 protein, CDR3 DNA. A D gene is named only where the DNA matches it firmly. Clone size, where shown, is once, few, many, or a class for clones that have expanded.

TRBJ1-4 TRBV20-1 few TRBD1 CSARRGQGNEKLFF TGCAGTGCTAGACGTGGACAGGGGAATGAAAAACTGTTTTTT
TRBJ1-1 TRBV3-1 many NA CASSQGLRPRGTEAFF TGTGCCAGCAGCCAAGGGTTGCGGCCGCGGGGCACTGAAGCTTTCTTT
TRBJ2-7 TRBV6-2/TRBV6-3 NA NA CASSDQRVGTYEQYF TGTGCCAGCAGTGATCAGCGGGTAGGCACCTACGAGCAGTACTTC
TRBJ1-1 TRBV3-1 few TRBD1 CASSQVGTVNTEAFF TGTGCCAGCAGCCAAGTCGGGACAGTGAACACTGAAGCTTTCTTT
TRBJ2-7 TRBV28 many NA CASSFSLNEQYF TGTGCCAGCAGTTTCAGTTTGAACGAGCAGTACTTC
TRBJ2-7 TRBV29-1 many NA CSVEAGGGYEQYF TGCAGCGTTGAGGCAGGTGGGGGCTACGAGCAGTACTTC
TRBJ1-5 TRBV20-1 few NA CSARRTDQPQHF TGCAGTGCTAGGAGAACGGATCAGCCCCAGCATTTT
TRBJ1-2 TRBV4-3 NA TRBD1 CASSRPGTGYGYTF TGCGCCAGCAGCCGCCCGGGGACAGGCTATGGCTACACCTTC
TRBJ2-1 TRBV29-1 many NA CSVIRRESYNEQFF TGCAGCGTTATACGGCGTGAGTCCTACAATGAGCAGTTCTTC
TRBJ2-3 TRBV27 many TRBD1 CASSFLSGQAINTQYF TGTGCCAGCTCCTTCCTTTCGGGACAGGCGATCAATACGCAGTATTTT
TRBJ2-7 TRBV7-9 many TRBD1 CASSVLDRGPHEQYF TGTGCCAGCAGCGTACTAGACAGGGGTCCTCACGAGCAGTACTTC
TRBJ2-1 TRBV27 few NA CASMSTLNEQFF TGTGCCAGCATGTCGACGCTCAATGAGCAGTTCTTC
TRBJ2-1 TRBV29-1 few TRBD2 CSVEETSGRFYEQFF TGCAGCGTTGAAGAGACTAGCGGGAGATTCTATGAGCAGTTCTTC
TRBJ2-5 TRBV24-1 few NA CATSAGRQETQYF TGTGCCACCAGTGCGGGACGGCAAGAGACCCAGTACTTC
TRBJ1-2 TRBV30 few TRBD1 CAWRGWTGTGGDYGYTF TGTGCCTGGAGGGGTTGGACCGGGACAGGGGGAGACTATGGCTACACCTTC
TRBJ2-2 TRBV29-1 many NA CSVEEGSANTGELFF TGCAGCGTTGAGGAGGGATCTGCGAACACCGGGGAGCTGTTTTTT
TRBJ2-3 TRBV24-1 NA TRBD2 CATSDPGLALTDTQYF TGTGCCACCAGTGACCCGGGACTAGCTCTAACAGATACGCAGTATTTT
TRBJ2-2 TRBV15 few TRBD2 CATSREAGGPSGELFF TGTGCCACCAGCAGAGAGGCGGGAGGGCCCTCCGGGGAGCTGTTTTTT
TRBJ2-2 TRBV6-1 many TRBD1 CASRWDRGGTGELFF TGTGCCAGCAGATGGGACAGGGGTGGGACCGGGGAGCTGTTTTTT
TRBJ1-6 TRBV25-1 NA NA CASSDQYNSPLHF TGTGCCAGCAGTGACCAGTATAATTCACCCCTCCACTTT
TRBJ2-7 TRBV10-3 many TRBD2 CAISRAGEDYEQYF TGTGCCATCAGTCGAGCGGGAGAGGATTACGAGCAGTACTTC
TRBJ2-1 TRBV5-4 many NA CASSLPPLHSHNEQFF TGTGCCAGCAGTCTCCCCCCGCTCCATAGCCACAATGAGCAGTTCTTC
TRBJ1-1 TRBV12-3/TRBV12-4 NA NA CASSLRRREAFF TGTGCCAGCAGTTTAAGACGACGGGAAGCTTTCTTT
TRBJ2-1 TRBV5-1 few TRBD2 CASSLGTSPSNEQFF TGCGCCAGCAGCTTAGGGACTAGCCCCTCCAATGAGCAGTTCTTC
TRBJ1-6 TRBV7-2 NA NA CASSLSRGANSPLHF TGTGCCAGCAGCTTATCACGGGGGGCAAATTCACCCCTCCACTTT
TRBJ1-2 TRBV6-1 many NA CASSRTGLDYGYTF TGTGCCAGCAGTCGAACAGGGCTCGACTATGGCTACACCTTC
TRBJ2-7 TRBV5-1 few TRBD2 CASSWTSGIARSYEQYF TGCGCCAGCAGCTGGACTAGCGGTATTGCACGCTCCTACGAGCAGTACTTC
TRBJ2-5 TRBV11-2 few NA CASSPAGSSYRETQYF TGTGCCAGCAGCCCCGCGGGTAGCTCATACAGGGAGACCCAGTACTTC
TRBJ2-1 TRBV5-5 many NA CASSSGIRRNEQFF TGTGCCAGCAGCTCGGGAATCAGACGTAATGAGCAGTTCTTC
TRBJ2-7 TRBV30 NA TRBD1 CAWITGTGSYEQYF TGTGCCTGGATCACCGGGACAGGGTCCTACGAGCAGTACTTC
TRBJ1-5 TRBV20-1 NA TRBD1 CSAPPDRAQPQHF TGCAGCGCCCCCCCCGACAGGGCTCAGCCCCAGCATTTT
TRBJ1-1 TRBV27 NA NA CASSYGTGVEAFF TGTGCCAGCAGTTATGGGACCGGGGTTGAAGCTTTCTTT
TRBJ1-1 TRBV2 NA TRBD1 CASSASRDGQGEAFF TGTGCCAGCAGTGCTTCCCGGGATGGACAGGGGGAAGCTTTCTTT
TRBJ2-7 TRBV24-1 many NA CATSDSGHTYEQYF TGTGCCACCAGTGATTCCGGACATACCTACGAGCAGTACTTC
TRBJ2-3 TRBV5-1 many TRBD2 CASSRLASSTDTQYF TGCGCCAGCAGCAGACTAGCGTCTAGCACAGATACGCAGTATTTT
TRBJ2-3 TRBV7-9 many NA CAGTKPSADTDTQYF TGTGCCGGTACGAAACCTAGCGCTGACACAGATACGCAGTATTTT
TRBJ2-1 TRBV20-1 many TRBD2 CSARASGRKNEQFF TGCAGTGCTAGGGCTAGCGGGAGGAAGAATGAGCAGTTCTTC
TRBJ2-1 TRBV20-1 NA NA CSADPQLHEQFF TGCAGTGCTGACCCCCAGTTGCATGAGCAGTTCTTC
TRBJ2-7 TRBV6-2/TRBV6-3 NA TRBD1 CASSYSRTGGYEQYF TGTGCCAGCAGTTACTCTCGGACAGGGGGCTACGAGCAGTACTTC
TRBJ2-1 TRBV11-2 many TRBD2 CASSLVASGGGEQFF TGTGCCAGCAGCTTAGTGGCTAGCGGGGGGGGTGAGCAGTTCTTC
TRBJ2-1 TRBV7-3 once TRBD2 CASSSGLAGLSSYNERFF TGTGCCAGCAGCTCCGGACTAGCGGGGCTAAGCTCCTACAATGAGCGGTTCTTC
TRBJ2-7 TRBV5-1 many TRBD2 CASSRGLAGVYEQYF TGCGCCAGCAGCCGCGGACTAGCGGGAGTCTACGAGCAGTACTTC
TRBJ2-7 TRBV3-1 few NA CASSQAEGSQYF TGCGCCAGCAGCCAAGCCGAGGGCTCCCAGTACTTC
TRBJ2-1 TRBV9 few NA CASSPRSGTPAYWEQFF TGTGCCAGCAGCCCTCGATCCGGGACACCAGCATACTGGGAGCAGTTCTTC
TRBJ2-1 TRBV24-1 NA TRBD2 CATARQREADRGDEQFF TGTGCCACCGCGAGGCAGCGGGAGGCCGATCGTGGCGATGAGCAGTTCTTC
TRBJ2-2 TRBV12-3/TRBV12-4 many TRBD2 CASSHGLAGRTGELFF TGTGCCAGCAGTCACGGACTAGCGGGACGCACCGGGGAGCTGTTTTTT
TRBJ1-2 TRBV27 many TRBD1 CASRLDREDYGYTF TGTGCCAGCAGACTGGACAGGGAAGACTATGGCTACACCTTC
TRBJ2-2 TRBV14 once TRBD1 CASSQITGAGELFF TGTGCCAGCAGCCAAATTACAGGGGCCGGGGAGCTGTTTTTT
TRBJ2-7 TRBV6-5 NA TRBD1 CASSHSSGTGAYEQYF TGTGCCAGCAGTCACTCATCCGGGACAGGGGCTTACGAGCAGTACTTC
TRBJ2-7 TRBV2 NA NA CANSEGRAGYEQYF TGTGCCAACAGTGAAGGGCGGGCGGGCTACGAGCAGTACTTC
TRBJ2-7 TRBV2 many NA CASGQLGEQYF TGTGCCAGCGGGCAGCTAGGCGAGCAGTACTTC
TRBJ2-1 TRBV27 many NA CASSPPTVRSSYNEQFF TGTGCCAGCAGTCCCCCGACTGTGCGGAGCTCCTACAATGAGCAGTTCTTC
TRBJ2-7 TRBV28 many NA CASKGGDTYEQYF TGTGCCAGCAAGGGGGGCGATACCTACGAGCAGTACTTC
TRBJ2-1 TRBV27 NA TRBD2 CASRRERGSSYNEQFF TGTGCCAGCCGTCGAGAGCGGGGTAGCTCCTACAATGAGCAGTTCTTC
TRBJ2-6 TRBV6-1 NA NA CASSRFGFSGANVLTF TGTGCCAGCAGTCGGTTCGGTTTCTCTGGGGCCAACGTCCTGACTTTC
TRBJ2-1 TRBV14 NA TRBD1 CASSQDSDRGRGNEQFF TGTGCCAGCAGCCAAGATTCTGACAGGGGGCGCGGCAATGAGCAGTTCTTC
TRBJ2-7 TRBV5-1 many NA CASSLEVLALYEQYF TGCGCCAGCAGCTTGGAAGTACTAGCTCTCTACGAGCAGTACTTC